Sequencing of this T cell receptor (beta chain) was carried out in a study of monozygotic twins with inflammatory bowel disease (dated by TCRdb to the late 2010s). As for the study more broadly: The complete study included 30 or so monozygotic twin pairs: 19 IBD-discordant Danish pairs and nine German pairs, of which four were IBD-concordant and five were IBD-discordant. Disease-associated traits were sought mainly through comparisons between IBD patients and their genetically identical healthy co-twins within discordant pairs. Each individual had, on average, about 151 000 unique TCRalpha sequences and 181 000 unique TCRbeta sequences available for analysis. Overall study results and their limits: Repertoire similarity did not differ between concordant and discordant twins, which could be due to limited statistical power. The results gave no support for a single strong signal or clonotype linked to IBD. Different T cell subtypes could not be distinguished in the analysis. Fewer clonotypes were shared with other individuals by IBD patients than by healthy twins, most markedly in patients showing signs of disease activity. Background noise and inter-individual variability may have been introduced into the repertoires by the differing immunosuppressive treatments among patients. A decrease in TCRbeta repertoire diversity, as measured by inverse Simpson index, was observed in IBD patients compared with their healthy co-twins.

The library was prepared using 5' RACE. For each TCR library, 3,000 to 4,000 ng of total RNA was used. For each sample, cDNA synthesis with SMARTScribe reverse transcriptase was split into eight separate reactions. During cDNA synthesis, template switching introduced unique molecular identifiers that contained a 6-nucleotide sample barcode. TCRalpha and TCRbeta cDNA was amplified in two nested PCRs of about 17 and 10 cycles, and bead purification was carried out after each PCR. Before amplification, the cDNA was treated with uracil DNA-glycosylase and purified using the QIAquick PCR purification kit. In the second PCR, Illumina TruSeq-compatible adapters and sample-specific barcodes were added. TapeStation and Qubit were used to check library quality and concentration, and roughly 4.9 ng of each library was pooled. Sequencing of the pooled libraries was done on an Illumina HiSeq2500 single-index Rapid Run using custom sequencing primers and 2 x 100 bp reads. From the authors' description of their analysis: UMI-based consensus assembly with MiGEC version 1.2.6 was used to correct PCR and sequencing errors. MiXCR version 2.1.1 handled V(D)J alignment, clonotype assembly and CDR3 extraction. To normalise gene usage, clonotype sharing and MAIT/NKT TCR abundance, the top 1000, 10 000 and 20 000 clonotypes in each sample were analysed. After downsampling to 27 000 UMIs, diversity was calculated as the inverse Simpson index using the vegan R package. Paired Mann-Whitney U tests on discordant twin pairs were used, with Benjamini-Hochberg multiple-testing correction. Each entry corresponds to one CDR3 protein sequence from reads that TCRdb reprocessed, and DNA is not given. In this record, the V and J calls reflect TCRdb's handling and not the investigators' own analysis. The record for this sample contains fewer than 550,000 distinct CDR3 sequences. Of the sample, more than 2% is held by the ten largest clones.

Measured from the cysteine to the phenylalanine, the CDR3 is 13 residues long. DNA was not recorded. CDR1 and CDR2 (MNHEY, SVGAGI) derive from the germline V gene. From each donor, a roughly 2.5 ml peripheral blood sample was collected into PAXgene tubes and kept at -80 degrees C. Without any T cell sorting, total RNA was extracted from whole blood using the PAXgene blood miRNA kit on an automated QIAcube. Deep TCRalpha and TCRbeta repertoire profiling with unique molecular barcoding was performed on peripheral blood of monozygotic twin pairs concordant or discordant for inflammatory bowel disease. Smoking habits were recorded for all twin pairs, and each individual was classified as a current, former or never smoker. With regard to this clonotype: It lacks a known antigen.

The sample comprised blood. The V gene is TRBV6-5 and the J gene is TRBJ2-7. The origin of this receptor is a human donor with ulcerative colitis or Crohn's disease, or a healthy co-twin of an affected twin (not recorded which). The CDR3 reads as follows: CASSYSGNGEQYF.